The rows below give T cell receptor beta chains drawn from one sample of a study of beta chain features in type 1 diabetes. Sequenced by immunoSEQ multiplex PCR; TCRdb stores in-frame clones only, minus some. The sample contains 600,000 or so clones, over 13% of which appear only once. The sample comprised naive CD4+ T cells from blood. These receptors were taken from a man between 18 and 29 years old with type 1 diabetes. Each CDR3 is given with its conserved first and last residue. D genes are given only for firm matches. Size is omitted from some rows. Given values are once, few, many or a class for expanded clones.

J: TRBJ2-3
V: TRBV11-1
D: TRBD1
size: -
CDR3: CASSSRDRLTDTQYF
DNA: TGTGCCAGCAGCTCGAGGGACAGGCTTACAGATACGCAGTATTTT

J: TRBJ1-5
V: TRBV4-3
D: -
size: few
CDR3: CASSLAGNQPQHF
DNA: TGCGCCAGCAGCCTCGCTGGCAATCAGCCCCAGCATTTT

J: TRBJ2-3
V: TRBV25-1
D: -
size: few
CDR3: CASTSQGTDTQYF
DNA: TGTGCCAGCACCTCTCAGGGCACAGATACGCAGTATTTT

J: TRBJ1-2
V: TRBV30
D: TRBD1
size: -
CDR3: CAWSVGQGLNYGGYTF
DNA: TGTGCCTGGAGTGTGGGACAGGGGCTTAACTATGGCGGCTACACCTTC

J: TRBJ2-7
V: TRBV29-1
D: -
size: -
CDR3: CSVEVSVYEQYF
DNA: TGCAGCGTTGAAGTGTCAGTTTACGAGCAGTACTTC

J: TRBJ2-3
V: TRBV27
D: -
size: few
CDR3: CASSFGGSDTQYF
DNA: TGTGCCAGCAGTTTTGGAGGTTCAGATACGCAGTATTTT

J: TRBJ2-3
V: TRBV6-5
D: TRBD2
size: -
CDR3: CASSYSGTSGYTQYF
DNA: TGTGCCAGCAGTTACTCGGGGACTAGCGGATATACGCAGTATTTT

J: TRBJ1-2
V: TRBV20-1
D: -
size: few
CDR3: CSARWGYGYTF
DNA: TGCAGTGCTAGGTGGGGGTATGGCTACACCTTC

J: TRBJ1-4
V: TRBV4-1
D: -
size: -
CDR3: CASSFGPTYEKLFF
DNA: TGCGCCAGCAGCTTCGGGCCCACTTATGAAAAACTGTTTTTT

J: TRBJ2-7
V: TRBV5-4
D: -
size: -
CDR3: CASSFGPAVSYEQYF
DNA: TGTGCCAGCAGCTTCGGCCCAGCGGTGAGCTACGAGCAGTACTTC

J: TRBJ1-2
V: TRBV6-5
D: TRBD1
size: -
CDR3: CASSYSKGADGYTF
DNA: TGTGCCAGCAGTTACTCAAAGGGGGCGGATGGCTACACCTTC

J: TRBJ2-7
V: TRBV9
D: -
size: -
CDR3: CASSVGGEGISYEQYF
DNA: TGTGCCAGCAGCGTTGGGGGAGAGGGGATCTCCTACGAGCAGTACTTC

J: TRBJ1-1
V: TRBV30
D: TRBD1
size: -
CDR3: CAWRLGQGNTEAFF
DNA: TGTGCCTGGAGGCTGGGACAGGGGAACACTGAAGCTTTCTTT

J: TRBJ2-7
V: TRBV7-2
D: TRBD2
size: -
CDR3: CASSLGLAGTPQGEQYF
DNA: TGTGCCAGCAGCTTAGGACTAGCGGGTACACCTCAGGGGGAGCAGTACTTC

J: TRBJ2-5
V: TRBV6-6
D: -
size: -
CDR3: CASRLQGQETQYF
DNA: TGTGCCAGCAGGTTACAGGGCCAAGAGACCCAGTACTTC

J: TRBJ2-2
V: TRBV4-2
D: -
size: -
CDR3: CASSQANGELFF
DNA: TGTGCCAGCAGCCAAGCGAACGGGGAGCTGTTTTTT

J: TRBJ1-1
V: TRBV18
D: -
size: few
CDR3: CASSPDSPTEAFF
DNA: TGTGCCAGCTCCCCGGACAGCCCGACTGAAGCTTTCTTT

J: TRBJ2-5
V: TRBV4-3
D: -
size: few
CDR3: CASSQDPSSLETQYF
DNA: TGCGCCAGCAGCCAAGATCCGAGCAGCTTAGAGACCCAGTACTTC

J: TRBJ2-2
V: TRBV19
D: -
size: few
CDR3: CASMGHPANTGELFF
DNA: TGTGCCAGTATGGGACACCCCGCGAACACCGGGGAGCTGTTTTTT

J: TRBJ1-1
V: TRBV6-5
D: -
size: few
CDR3: CASSYGHLNTEAFF
DNA: TGTGCCAGCAGTTACGGACACTTGAACACTGAAGCTTTCTTT

J: TRBJ2-3
V: TRBV27
D: TRBD2
size: few
CDR3: CASSRGLAGPRDTQYF
DNA: TGTGCCAGCAGTCGGGGACTAGCGGGGCCACGGGATACGCAGTATTTT

J: TRBJ1-5
V: TRBV4-1
D: -
size: -
CDR3: CASSQEQDNQPQHF
DNA: TGCGCCAGCAGCCAAGAACAGGATAATCAGCCCCAGCATTTT

J: TRBJ2-2
V: TRBV7-2
D: -
size: -
CDR3: CASSHRGGRGSTGELFF
DNA: TGTGCCAGCAGCCACCGGGGAGGCAGGGGGAGTACCGGGGAGCTGTTTTTT

J: TRBJ1-5
V: TRBV21-1
D: -
size: few
CDR3: CASSTGASNQPQHF
DNA: TGTGCCAGCAGCACGGGGGCGAGCAATCAGCCCCAGCATTTT

J: TRBJ1-2
V: TRBV15
D: -
size: -
CDR3: CAPRGSYGYTF
DNA: TGTGCCCCGAGGGGTAGCTATGGCTACACCTTC

J: TRBJ2-3
V: TRBV7-3
D: -
size: few
CDR3: CASSPGLAPTDTQYF
DNA: TGTGCCAGCAGCCCGGGGCTCGCCCCCACAGATACGCAGTATTTT

J: TRBJ2-7
V: TRBV2
D: -
size: -
CDR3: CASSPDTLTYEQYF
DNA: TGTGCCAGCAGTCCGGACACCCTTACCTACGAGCAGTACTTC

J: TRBJ1-4
V: TRBV7-2
D: -
size: few
CDR3: CASSFSGTRAEKLFF
DNA: TGTGCCAGCAGCTTTTCGGGGACCCGGGCGGAAAAACTGTTTTTT

J: TRBJ2-2
V: TRBV28
D: TRBD1
size: -
CDR3: CASSSGQGGTGELFF
DNA: TGTGCCAGCAGTTCCGGACAGGGCGGGACCGGGGAGCTGTTTTTT

J: TRBJ1-1
V: TRBV19
D: -
size: few
CDR3: CASSIGGRGTEAFF
DNA: TGTGCCAGTAGTATTGGAGGGCGCGGGACTGAAGCTTTCTTT

J: TRBJ1-5
V: TRBV29-1
D: TRBD1
size: few
CDR3: CSVEGQGANQPQHF
DNA: TGCAGCGTTGAAGGACAGGGGGCAAATCAGCCCCAGCATTTT

J: TRBJ2-1
V: TRBV7-9
D: -
size: -
CDR3: CASSSGAHEQFF
DNA: TGTGCCAGCAGCTCCGGGGCCCATGAGCAGTTCTTC

J: TRBJ2-1
V: TRBV29-1
D: TRBD1
size: -
CDR3: CSHGTGGFYEQFF
DNA: TGCAGCCATGGCACAGGGGGTTTCTATGAGCAGTTCTTC

J: TRBJ2-1
V: TRBV10-2
D: TRBD2
size: -
CDR3: CASSPPSGSYNEQFF
DNA: TGCGCCAGCAGCCCCCCTAGCGGGAGTTACAATGAGCAGTTCTTC

J: TRBJ2-5
V: TRBV30
D: TRBD2
size: -
CDR3: CAWSGLAGEGYF
DNA: TGTGCCTGGAGTGGACTAGCGGGGGAAGGGTACTTC

J: TRBJ2-1
V: TRBV10-2
D: -
size: few
CDR3: CASSEGSYNEQFF
DNA: TGCGCCAGCAGTGAGGGTTCCTACAATGAGCAGTTCTTC

J: TRBJ1-5
V: TRBV30
D: -
size: few
CDR3: CAWSVSRGNQPQHF
DNA: TGTGCCTGGAGTGTATCGAGGGGCAATCAGCCCCAGCATTTT

J: TRBJ2-7
V: TRBV29-1
D: -
size: few
CDR3: CSFRRDFPSYEQYF
DNA: TGCAGCTTCCGTCGGGACTTTCCCTCCTACGAGCAGTACTTC

J: TRBJ2-2
V: TRBV5-1
D: -
size: -
CDR3: CASRPADTGELFF
DNA: TGCGCCAGCAGGCCTGCTGACACCGGGGAGCTGTTTTTT

J: TRBJ1-2
V: TRBV2
D: -
size: few
CDR3: CASRPGEEVSYGYTF
DNA: TGTGCCAGCAGGCCAGGGGAGGAGGTTAGCTATGGCTACACCTTC

J: TRBJ2-5
V: TRBV29-1
D: -
size: -
CDR3: CSVSRVTGQTQYF
DNA: TGCAGCGTTTCTCGGGTTACGGGTCAGACCCAGTACTTC

J: TRBJ1-5
V: TRBV7-9
D: -
size: -
CDR3: CASSLVGGNQPQHF
DNA: TGTGCCAGCAGCTTAGTAGGGGGCAATCAGCCCCAGCATTTT

J: TRBJ2-1
V: TRBV19
D: TRBD2
size: -
CDR3: CASSPPGGPYNEQFF
DNA: TGTGCCAGTAGCCCCCCGGGAGGACCCTACAATGAGCAGTTCTTC

J: TRBJ1-1
V: TRBV18
D: -
size: few
CDR3: CASSRQEHTEAFF
DNA: TGTGCCAGCTCCCGACAGGAGCACACTGAAGCTTTCTTT

J: TRBJ2-2
V: TRBV29-1
D: TRBD1
size: few
CDR3: CSGGQANTGELFF
DNA: TGCAGCGGGGGACAGGCGAACACCGGGGAGCTGTTTTTT